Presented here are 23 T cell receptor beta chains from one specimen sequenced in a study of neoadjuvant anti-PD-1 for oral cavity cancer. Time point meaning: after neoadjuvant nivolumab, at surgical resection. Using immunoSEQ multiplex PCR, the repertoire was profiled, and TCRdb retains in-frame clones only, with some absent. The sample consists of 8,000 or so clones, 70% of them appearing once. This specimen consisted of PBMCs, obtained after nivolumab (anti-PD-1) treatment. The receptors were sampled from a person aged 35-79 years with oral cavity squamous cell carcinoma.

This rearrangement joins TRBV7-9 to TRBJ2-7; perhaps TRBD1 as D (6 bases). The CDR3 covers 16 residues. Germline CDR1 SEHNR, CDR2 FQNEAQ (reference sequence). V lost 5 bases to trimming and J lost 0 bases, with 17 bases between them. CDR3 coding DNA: TGTGCCAGCAGCAAGGAGACAGGCTCATACTCCTACGAGCAGTACTTC. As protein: CASSKETGSYSYEQYF.

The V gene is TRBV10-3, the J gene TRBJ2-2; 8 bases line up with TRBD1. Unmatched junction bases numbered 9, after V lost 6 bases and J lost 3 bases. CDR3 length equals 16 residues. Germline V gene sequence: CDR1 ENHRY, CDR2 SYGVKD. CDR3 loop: CAISDIGTGYTGELFF. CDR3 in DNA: TGTGCCATCAGCGATATAGGGACAGGCTACACCGGGGAGCTGTTTTTT.

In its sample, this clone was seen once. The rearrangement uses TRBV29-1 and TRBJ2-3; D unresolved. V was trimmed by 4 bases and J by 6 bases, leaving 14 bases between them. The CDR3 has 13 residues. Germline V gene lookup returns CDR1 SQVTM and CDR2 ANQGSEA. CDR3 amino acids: CSVVPIMGDTQYF. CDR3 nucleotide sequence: TGCAGCGTTGTCCCTATCATGGGGGATACGCAGTATTTT.

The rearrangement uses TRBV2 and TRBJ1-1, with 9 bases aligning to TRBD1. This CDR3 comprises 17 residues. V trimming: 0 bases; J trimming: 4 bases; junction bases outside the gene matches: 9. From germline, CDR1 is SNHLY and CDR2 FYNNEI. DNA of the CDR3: TGTGCCAGCAGTGAAGCCCGACAGGGGGAGTGGGGCACTGAAGCTTTCTTT. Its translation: CASSEARQGEWGTEAFF.

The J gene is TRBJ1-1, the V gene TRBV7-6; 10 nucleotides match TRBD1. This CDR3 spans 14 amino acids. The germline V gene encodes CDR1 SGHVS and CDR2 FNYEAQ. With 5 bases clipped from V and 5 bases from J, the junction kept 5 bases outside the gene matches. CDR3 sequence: CASSDGTGETEAFF. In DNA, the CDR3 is TGTGCCAGCAGCGACGGGACAGGGGAAACTGAAGCTTTCTTT.

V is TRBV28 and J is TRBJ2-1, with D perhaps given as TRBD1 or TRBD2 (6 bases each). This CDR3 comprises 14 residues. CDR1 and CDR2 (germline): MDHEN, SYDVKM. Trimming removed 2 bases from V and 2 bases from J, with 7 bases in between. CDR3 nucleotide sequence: TGTGCCAGCAGTTTAAGGGGGGCCTACAATGAGCAGTTCTTC. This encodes CASSLRGAYNEQFF. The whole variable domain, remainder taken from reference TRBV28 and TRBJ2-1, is DVKVTQSSRYLVKRTGEKVFLECVQDMDHENMFWYRQDPGLGLRLIYFSYDVKMKEKGDIPEGYSVSREKKERFSLILESASTNQTSMYLCASSLRGAYNEQFFGPGTRLTVL.

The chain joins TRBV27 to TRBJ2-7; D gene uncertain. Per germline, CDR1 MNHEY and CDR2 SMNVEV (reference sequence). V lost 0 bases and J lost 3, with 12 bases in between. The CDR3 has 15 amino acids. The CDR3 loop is CASSLSPGIGYEQYF. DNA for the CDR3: TGTGCCAGCAGTTTATCGCCCGGAATCGGCTACGAGCAGTACTTC.

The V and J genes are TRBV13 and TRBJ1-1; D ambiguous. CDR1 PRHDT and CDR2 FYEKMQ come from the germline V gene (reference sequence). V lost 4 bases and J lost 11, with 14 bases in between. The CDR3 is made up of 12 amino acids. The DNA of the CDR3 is TGTGCCAGCAGCTCCGGCGGACTTGAGGCTTTCTTT. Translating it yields CASSSGGLEAFF.

The CDR3: CASSDQLAGGPNEQFF. In DNA form, the CDR3 reads TGTGCCAGCAGCGACCAACTAGCGGGGGGCCCTAATGAGCAGTTCTTC. The rearrangement uses TRBV7-9 and TRBJ2-1; TRBD2 aligns across 12 bases. After removal of 5 bases from V and 7 bases from J, the junction contained 9 bases not matched to a gene. The CDR3 length is 16 residues. Germline CDR1 is SEHNR and CDR2 is FQNEAQ (reference sequence).

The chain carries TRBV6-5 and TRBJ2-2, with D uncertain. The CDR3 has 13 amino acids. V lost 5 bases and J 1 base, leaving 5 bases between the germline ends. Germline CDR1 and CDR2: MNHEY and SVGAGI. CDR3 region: CASSLRNTGELFF. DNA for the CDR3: TGTGCCAGCAGTCTCAGGAACACCGGGGAGCTGTTTTTT.

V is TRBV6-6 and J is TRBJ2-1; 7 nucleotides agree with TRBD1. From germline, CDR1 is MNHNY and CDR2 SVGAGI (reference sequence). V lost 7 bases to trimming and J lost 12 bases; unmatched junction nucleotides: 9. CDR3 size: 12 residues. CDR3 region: CASTLRQGGQFF. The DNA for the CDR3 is TGTGCCAGCACCTTACGACAGGGTGGGCAGTTCTTC.

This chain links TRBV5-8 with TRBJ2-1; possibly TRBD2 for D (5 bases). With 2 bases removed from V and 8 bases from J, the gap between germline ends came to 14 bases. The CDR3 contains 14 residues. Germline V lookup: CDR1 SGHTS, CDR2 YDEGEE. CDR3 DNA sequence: TGTGCCAGCAGCTTATTAGGTAGAGGGTATGAGCAGTTCTTC. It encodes CASSLLGRGYEQFF.

The CDR3 nucleotides read TGCAGCGTTGAAGACTACCGTTCCGAGCAGTACTTC. Translation gives CSVEDYRSEQYF. V usage is TRBV29-1 and J usage is TRBJ2-7, with unresolved D. This CDR3 contains 12 residues. V lost 0 bases and J 6 bases, leaving 9 bases between the germline ends. Germline V gene data show CDR1 as SQVTM and CDR2 as ANQGSEA.

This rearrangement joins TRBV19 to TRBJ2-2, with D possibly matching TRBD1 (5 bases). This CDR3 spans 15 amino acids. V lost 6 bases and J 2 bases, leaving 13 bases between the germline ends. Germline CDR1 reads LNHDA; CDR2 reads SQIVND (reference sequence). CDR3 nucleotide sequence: TGTGCCAGTAGGCCCTTTTGGGGCAACACCGGGGAGCTGTTTTTT. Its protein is CASRPFWGNTGELFF.

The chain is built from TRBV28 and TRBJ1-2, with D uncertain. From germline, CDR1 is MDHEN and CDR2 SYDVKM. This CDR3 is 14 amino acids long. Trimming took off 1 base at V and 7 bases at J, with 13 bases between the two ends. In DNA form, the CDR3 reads TGTGCCAGCAGTTTATTCATTCCCACTGGTGGCTACACCTTC. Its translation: CASSLFIPTGGYTF.

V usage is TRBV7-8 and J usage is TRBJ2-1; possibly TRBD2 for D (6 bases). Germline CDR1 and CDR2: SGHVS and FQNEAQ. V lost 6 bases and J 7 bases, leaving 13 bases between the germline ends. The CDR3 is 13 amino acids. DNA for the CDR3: TGTGCCAGCAGACGGGGGTCTGGGAATGAGCAGTTCTTC. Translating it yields CASRRGSGNEQFF.

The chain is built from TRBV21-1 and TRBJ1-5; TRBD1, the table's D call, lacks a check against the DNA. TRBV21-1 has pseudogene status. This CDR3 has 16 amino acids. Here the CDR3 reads CASSDRTGVNNQPQHF. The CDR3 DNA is TGTGCCAGCAGCGACCGGACAGGGGTAAACAATCAGCCCCAGCATTTT.

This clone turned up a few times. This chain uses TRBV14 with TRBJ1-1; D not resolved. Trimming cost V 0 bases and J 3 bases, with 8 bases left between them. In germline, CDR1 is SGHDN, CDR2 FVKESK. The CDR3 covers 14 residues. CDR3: CASSQDIGDTEAFF. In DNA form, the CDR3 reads TGTGCCAGCAGCCAAGATATAGGTGACACTGAAGCTTTCTTT.

The CDR3 loop is CASSHGNKGYNSPLHF. The CDR3 DNA reads as TGCGCCAGCAGCCACGGGAACAAGGGCTATAATTCACCCCTCCACTTT. The chain employs TRBV4-3 and TRBJ1-6; D remains ambiguous. CDR3 size: 16 residues. V shed 3 bases and J shed 3 bases, with 12 bases lying between them. Germline V gene sequence: CDR1 LGHNA, CDR2 YSLEER.

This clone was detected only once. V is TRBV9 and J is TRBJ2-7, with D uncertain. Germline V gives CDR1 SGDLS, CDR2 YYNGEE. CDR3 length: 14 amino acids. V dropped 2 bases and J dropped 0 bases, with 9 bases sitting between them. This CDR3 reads CASSVRSTSYEQYF. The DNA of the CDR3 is TGTGCCAGCAGCGTTAGGAGTACCTCCTACGAGCAGTACTTC.

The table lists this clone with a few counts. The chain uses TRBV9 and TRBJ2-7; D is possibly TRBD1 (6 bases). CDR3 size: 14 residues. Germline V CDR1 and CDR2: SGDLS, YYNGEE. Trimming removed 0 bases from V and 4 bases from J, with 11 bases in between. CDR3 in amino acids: CASSVDRVGYEQYF. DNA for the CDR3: TGTGCCAGCAGCGTAGACAGGGTAGGATACGAGCAGTACTTC.

CDR3 DNA sequence: TGTGCCAGCAGCTTGTTCGGGGGGTCTAATGAGCAGTTCTTC. Its translation is CASSLFGGSNEQFF. The V call is TRBV13, the J call TRBJ2-1, with TRBD2 matching 7 bases. The CDR3 loop spans 14 amino acids. CDR1 PRHDT and CDR2 FYEKMQ come from the germline V gene (reference sequence). J was trimmed by 7 bases and V by 3 bases; bases with no gene match: 6.

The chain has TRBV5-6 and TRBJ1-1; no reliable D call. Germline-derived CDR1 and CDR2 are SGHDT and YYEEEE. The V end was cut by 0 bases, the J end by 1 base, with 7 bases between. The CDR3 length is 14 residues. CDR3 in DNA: TGTGCCAGCAGCTTGGGGTTACAGAACACTGAAGCTTTCTTT. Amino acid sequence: CASSLGLQNTEAFF.